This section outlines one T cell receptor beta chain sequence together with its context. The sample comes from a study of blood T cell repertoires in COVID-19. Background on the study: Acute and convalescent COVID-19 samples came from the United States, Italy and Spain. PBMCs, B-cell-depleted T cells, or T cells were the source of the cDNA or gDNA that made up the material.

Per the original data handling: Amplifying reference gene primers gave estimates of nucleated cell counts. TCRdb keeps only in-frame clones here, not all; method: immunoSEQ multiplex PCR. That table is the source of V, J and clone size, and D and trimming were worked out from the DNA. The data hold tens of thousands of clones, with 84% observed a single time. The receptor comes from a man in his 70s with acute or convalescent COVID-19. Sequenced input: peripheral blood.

The CDR3, as DNA: TGTGCCAGCAGACAACTAGCGGGAGTGGGTGATACGCAGTATTTT. This translates into CASRQLAGVGDTQYF. This chain uses TRBV6-6 with TRBJ2-3; 11 bases align to TRBD2. From germline, CDR1 is MNHNY and CDR2 SVGAGI (reference sequence). The V and J ends lost 6 bases and 6 bases, in that order; junction bases with no gene match: 8. The length of the CDR3 is 15 residues.